This TCR beta chain was recovered during a study of shared clonotypes between healthy human individuals. Study at large: There were three CD4 naive, three CD4 memory, two CD8 naive and one CD8 memory plates per donor.

The split of CD4+ cells yielded CD45RA+ naive and CD45RA-negative memory subsets. It was about 210 ng DNA, 25,000 to 35,000 T cell genomes, that sorted-subset replicate PCRs used. Clones were read by immunoSEQ multiplex PCR, and TCRdb kept only the in-frame ones, dropping some. The data hold some 1.5 million clones, with around 98% observed a single time. The ends were cut back, 2 bases at V and 3 bases at J, with 7 bases in the middle. Germline values: CDR1 SGDLS, CDR2 YYNGEE. The CDR3 consists of 13 residues. In regard to this clone: Other nucleotide sequences in the sample specify the same CDR3.

Input material: naive CD4+ T cells sorted from blood. Documented subset: CD45RA+ positively selected. The chain has TRBV9 and TRBJ2-3; TRBD1 might be the D (5 bases). This receptor was taken from a man younger than 45 in good health. CDR3 DNA sequence: TGTGCCAGCAGCGTGCAGGGAACAGATACGCAGTATTTT. Protein sequence: CASSVQGTDTQYF.